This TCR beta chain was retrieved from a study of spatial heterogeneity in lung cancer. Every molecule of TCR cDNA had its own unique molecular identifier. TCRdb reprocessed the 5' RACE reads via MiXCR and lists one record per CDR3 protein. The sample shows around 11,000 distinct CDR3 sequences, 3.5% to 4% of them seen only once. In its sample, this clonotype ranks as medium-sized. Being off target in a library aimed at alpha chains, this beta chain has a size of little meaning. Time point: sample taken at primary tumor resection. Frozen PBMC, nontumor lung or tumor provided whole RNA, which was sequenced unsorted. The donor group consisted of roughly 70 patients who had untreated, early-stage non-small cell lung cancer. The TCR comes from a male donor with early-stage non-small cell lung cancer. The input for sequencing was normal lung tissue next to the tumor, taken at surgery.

In nucleotides, the CDR3 is TGCAGTGCCGGACTTGGGGGAAAAGAGACCCAGTACTTC. Translation gives CSAGLGGKETQYF. The V call is TRBV20-1, the J call TRBJ2-5; the D gene could be TRBD1 or TRBD2 (5 bases each). Germline V gene lookup returns CDR1 DFQATT and CDR2 SNEGSKA (reference sequence). Trimming removed 6 bases from V and 3 bases from J, with 14 bases in between. This CDR3 has 13 amino acids.